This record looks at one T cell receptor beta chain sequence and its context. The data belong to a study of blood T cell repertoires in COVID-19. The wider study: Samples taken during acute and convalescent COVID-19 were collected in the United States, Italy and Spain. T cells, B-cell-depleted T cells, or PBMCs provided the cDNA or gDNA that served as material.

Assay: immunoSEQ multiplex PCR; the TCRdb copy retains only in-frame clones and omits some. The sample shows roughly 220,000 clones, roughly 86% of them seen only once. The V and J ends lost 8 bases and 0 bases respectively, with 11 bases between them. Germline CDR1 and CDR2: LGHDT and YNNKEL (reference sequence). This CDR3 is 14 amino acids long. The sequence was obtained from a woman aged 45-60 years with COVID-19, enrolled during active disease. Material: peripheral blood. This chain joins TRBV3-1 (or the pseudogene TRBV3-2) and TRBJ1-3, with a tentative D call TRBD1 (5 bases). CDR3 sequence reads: CASGAADSGNTIYF. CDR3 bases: TGTGCCAGCGGGGCGGCGGACTCTGGAAACACCATATATTTT.